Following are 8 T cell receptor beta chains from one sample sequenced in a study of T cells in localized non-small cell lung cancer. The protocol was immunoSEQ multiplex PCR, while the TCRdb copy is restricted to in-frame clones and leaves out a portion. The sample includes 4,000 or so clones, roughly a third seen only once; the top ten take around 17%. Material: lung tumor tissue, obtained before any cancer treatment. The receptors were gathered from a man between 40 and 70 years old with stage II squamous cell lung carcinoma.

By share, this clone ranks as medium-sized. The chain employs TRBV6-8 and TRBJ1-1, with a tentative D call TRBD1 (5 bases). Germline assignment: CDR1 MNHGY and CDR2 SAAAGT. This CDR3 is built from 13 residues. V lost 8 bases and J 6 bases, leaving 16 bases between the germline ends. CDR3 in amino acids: CASCVSARAEAFF. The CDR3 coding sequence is TGTGCCAGCTGTGTCTCTGCCAGGGCTGAAGCTTTCTTT.

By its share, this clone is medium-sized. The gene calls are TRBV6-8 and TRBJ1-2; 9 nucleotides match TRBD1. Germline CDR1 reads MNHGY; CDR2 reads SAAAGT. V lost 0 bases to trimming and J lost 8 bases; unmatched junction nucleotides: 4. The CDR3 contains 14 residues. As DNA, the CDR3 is TGTGCCAGCAGTTACTCGGGGACAGGGCAAGGCTACACCTTC. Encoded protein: CASSYSGTGQGYTF.

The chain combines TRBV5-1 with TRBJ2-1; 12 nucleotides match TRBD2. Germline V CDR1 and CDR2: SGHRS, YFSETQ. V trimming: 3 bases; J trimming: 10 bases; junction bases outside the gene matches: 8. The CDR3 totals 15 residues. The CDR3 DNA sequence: TGCGCCAGCAGCTCTAGCGGGGGGGCCCTCGACGAGCAGTTCTTC. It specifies CASSSSGGALDEQFF.

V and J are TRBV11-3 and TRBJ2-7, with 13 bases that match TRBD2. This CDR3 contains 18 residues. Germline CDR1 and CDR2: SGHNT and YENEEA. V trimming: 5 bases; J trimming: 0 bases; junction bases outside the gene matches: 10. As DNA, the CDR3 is TGTGCCAGCAGCCCGACTAGCGGGGGGATTTTCCGCTCCTACGAGCAGTACTTC. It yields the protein CASSPTSGGIFRSYEQYF.

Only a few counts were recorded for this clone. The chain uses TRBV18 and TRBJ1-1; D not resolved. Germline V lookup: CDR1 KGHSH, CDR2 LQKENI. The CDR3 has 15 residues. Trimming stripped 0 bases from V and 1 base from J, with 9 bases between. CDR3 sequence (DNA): TGTGCCAGCTCACCACCCTTGAGACAGAACACTGAAGCTTTCTTT. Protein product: CASSPPLRQNTEAFF.

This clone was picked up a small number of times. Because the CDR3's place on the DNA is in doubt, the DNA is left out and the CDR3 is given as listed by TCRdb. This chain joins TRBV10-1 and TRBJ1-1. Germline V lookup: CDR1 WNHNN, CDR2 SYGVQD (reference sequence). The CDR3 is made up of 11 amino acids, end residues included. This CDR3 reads CASSAFGAAFF.

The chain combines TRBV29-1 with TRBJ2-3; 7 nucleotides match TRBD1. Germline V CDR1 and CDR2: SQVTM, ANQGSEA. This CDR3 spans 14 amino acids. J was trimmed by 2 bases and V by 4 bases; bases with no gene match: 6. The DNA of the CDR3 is TGCAGCGTTGTAAAGGGGGCCGCCACAGATACGCAGTATTTT. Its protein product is CSVVKGAATDTQYF.

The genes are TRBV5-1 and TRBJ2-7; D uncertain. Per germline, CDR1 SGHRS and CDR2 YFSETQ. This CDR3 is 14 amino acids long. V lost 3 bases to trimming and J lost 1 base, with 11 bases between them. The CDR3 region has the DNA TGCGCCAGCAGCTCCCAGGACGGGTCCTACGAGCAGTACTTC. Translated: CASSSQDGSYEQYF.